One sample yielded the 3 T cell receptor beta chains listed below, sequenced in a study of CD8+CD57+ T cells in acquired aplastic anemia. Patients included in sequencing had previously demonstrated CD8+CD57+ cell expansion by flow cytometry. It was genomic DNA that served as the template for profiling TCR beta VDJ and CDR3. In TCRdb, the reads were re-called with MiXCR into one record per CDR3 protein. The table lists under 200,000 distinct CDR3 sequences, roughly 48% of them singletons. Sequences were obtained from sorted CD4+, CD8+, or CD8+CD57+ T cells (not recorded which) from PBMCs. The receptors derive from a human donor with aplastic anemia.

Of note for this clonotype: One base away lies a much larger clone, so this may be a sequencing read error. The chain recombines TRBV19 with TRBJ2-7, with TRBD2 as a possible D gene (6 bases). CDR1 LNHDA and CDR2 SQIVND come from the germline V gene (reference sequence). This CDR3 has 15 amino acids. V shed 0 bases and J shed 6 bases, with 15 bases lying between them. The CDR3, as DNA: TGTGCCAGTAGTATAGATTCCGCGGGGACCTGCGAGCAGTACTTC. Its translation is CASSIDSAGTCEQYF. The full variable domain, in which reference TRBV19 and TRBJ2-7 provide the parts outside the CDR3, is DGGITQSPKYLFRKEGQNVTLSCEQNLNHDAMYWYRQDPGQGLRLIYYSQIVNDFQKGDIAEGYSVSREKKESFPLTVTSAQKNPTAFYLCASSIDSAGTCEQYFGPGTRLTVT.

The V gene is TRBV15, the J gene TRBJ2-3, with 8 bases lining up with TRBD2. The CDR3 spans 16 residues. Unmatched junction bases numbered 7, after V lost 1 base and J lost 4 bases. CDR1 LNHNV and CDR2 YYDKDF come from the germline V gene (reference sequence). Here the CDR3 DNA reads TGTGCCACCAGCAGAGGGGGAGGCGGGGGGTCAGATACGCAGTATTTT. It yields the protein CATSRGGGGGSDTQYF.

Many counts were recorded for this clonotype. This chain links TRBV5-6 with TRBJ1-2; D is ambiguous. The CDR3 length is 15 residues. The germline gives CDR1 SGHDT, CDR2 YYEEEE. V was shortened by 5 bases and J by 2 bases, with 16 bases between the two germline ends. In DNA, the CDR3 is TGTGCCAGCAGTCCTAATTTGGCCGGGAACTATGGCTACACCTTC. This gives the protein CASSPNLAGNYGYTF.